These 10 T cell receptor beta chains came from one sample sequenced in a study of cytomegalovirus exposure and HLA in healthy donors. Produced via immunoSEQ multiplex PCR; TCRdb's table is partial and in-frame only. The repertoire holds 80,000 to 100,000 clones, approximately 90% seen once, with around 2.1% in the top ten. Material for sequencing was PBMCs. The receptors here all came from a man aged 25 to 45 in good health and CMV-seronegative.

The rearrangement links TRBV30 to TRBJ2-3; TRBD2 agrees at 7 bases. This CDR3 has 15 amino acids. CDR1 is GTSNPN and CDR2 is SVGIG in the germline V gene (reference sequence). The ends lost 2 bases at V and 2 bases at J; junction bases unmatched: 7. DNA for the CDR3: TGTGCCTGGAGTCGGGCTAGCGGTAACACAGATACGCAGTATTTT. Residues: CAWSRASGNTDTQYF.

This clone was recorded only once. The chain recombines TRBV5-8 with TRBJ2-3, with D possibly TRBD2 on 5 matching bases. With 2 bases removed from V and 2 bases from J, the gap between germline ends came to 9 bases. CDR1 and CDR2 (germline): SGHTS, YDEGEE. The CDR3 has 14 amino acids. This chain's CDR3 is CASSFGLATDTQYF. The DNA of the CDR3 is TGTGCCAGCAGCTTTGGACTGGCCACAGATACGCAGTATTTT.

V and J are TRBV21-1 and TRBJ2-2; no DNA check was done on the table's D call, TRBD2. TRBV21-1 is assigned pseudogene status. CDR3 length equals 12 residues. For the CDR3, the DNA is TGTGCCACTAAAGCCAACACCGGGGAGCTGTTTTTT. This encodes CATKANTGELFF.

The J gene is TRBJ2-7, the V gene TRBV10-3; 8 nucleotides align to TRBD2. V lost 5 bases, J lost 2 bases, and 8 bases stayed unmatched. Germline V CDR1 and CDR2: ENHRY, SYGVKD. CDR3 length equals 15 residues. The CDR3 DNA follows: TGTGCCATCAGTCCCGGGACTAGTTTACCCTACGAGCAGTACTTC. Its protein product is CAISPGTSLPYEQYF.

This chain joins TRBV7-9 and TRBJ2-2; 10 positions match TRBD1. CDR3 size: 16 residues. The germline V gene has CDR1 SEHNR and CDR2 FQNEAQ (reference sequence). The V and J ends lost 5 bases and 5 bases, in that order; junction bases with no gene match: 8. CDR3 amino acids: CASSPLGTGVTGELFF. The DNA for the CDR3 is TGTGCCAGCAGCCCCCTTGGGACAGGGGTGACCGGGGAGCTGTTTTTT.

The chain combines TRBV11-3 with TRBJ2-7; D is possibly TRBD1 (6 bases). The CDR3 sequence is 14 residues long. CDR1 is SGHNT, CDR2 YENEEA, per germline. V was cut by 5 bases and J by 2 bases, with 13 bases left in between. CDR3 bases: TGTGCCAGCAGCCCCCGGGACAAAGCCTACGAGCAGTACTTC. Translating gives CASSPRDKAYEQYF.

The CDR3 DNA is TGTGCCAGCAGGCGCGGGAAAAACCAAGAGACCCAGTACTTC. Its translation is CASRRGKNQETQYF. This chain uses TRBV6-5 with TRBJ2-5, with D possibly matching TRBD2 (6 bases). This CDR3 is 14 amino acids long. The germline V gene encodes CDR1 MNHEY and CDR2 SVGAGI. The ends were cut back, 6 bases at V and 0 bases at J, with 11 bases in the middle.

Only one count was recorded for this clone. The chain recombines TRBV6-6 with TRBJ1-3; weak D call: TRBD1 (5 bases). The V gene's germline CDR1 is MNHNY and CDR2 SVGAGI (reference sequence). The V gene lost 8 bases and the J gene lost 0 bases, with 14 bases spanning the gap. The CDR3 contains 15 residues. The DNA of the CDR3 is TGTGCCAGCTCCCGAACAGGTTCCTCTGGAAACACCATATATTTT. Translated: CASSRTGSSGNTIYF.

Note on this clone: Relative to the germline gene, one junction end is altered; a read error may explain this. The J gene is TRBJ1-4, the V gene TRBV7-7, with D perhaps TRBD1 (5 bases). The germline V gene encodes CDR1 SSHAT and CDR2 FNYEAQ (reference sequence). The CDR3 covers 15 residues. CDR3 protein: CASSSGGGGNEKLFF. The CDR3 DNA reads TGTGCTAGCAGCTCCGGCGGGGGGGGGAATGAAAAACTGTTTTTT.

The rearrangement joins TRBV6-5 to TRBJ2-1; 12 nucleotides align to TRBD2. V was clipped by 6 bases and J by 7 bases; unmatched bases: 7. The germline V gene has CDR1 MNHEY and CDR2 SVGAGI. This CDR3 is 15 amino acids long. The CDR3 reads CASSPSGRARNEQFF. DNA for the CDR3: TGTGCCAGCAGCCCTAGCGGGAGGGCCAGGAATGAGCAGTTCTTC.